This T cell receptor (beta chain) was documented in a study of OX40 agonist ivuxolimab in advanced cancers. Study-wide context: The patients' treatment was ivuxolimab, an agonistic anti-OX40 (CD134) antibody.

Blood draws occurred at baseline, cycle 4 day 1, and cycle 7 day 1. Only in-frame clones appear in the TCRdb table, and some are missing; sequencing was by immunoSEQ multiplex PCR. The table has tens of thousands of clones, 80% to 90% seen once. The sample was CD4+ or CD8+ T cells sorted from blood, taken in a trial of the OX40 agonist ivuxolimab. This clonotype was obtained from an adult with an advanced solid tumor such as melanoma, head and neck, liver or kidney cancer.

The CDR3: CASSVNWTPGNTIYF. The CDR3, as DNA: TGTGCCAGCAGCGTAAACTGGACACCCGGAAACACCATATATTTT. The rearrangement uses TRBV9 and TRBJ1-3; a possible D gene is TRBD1 (5 bases). The CDR3 is 15 residues long. CDR1 is SGDLS, CDR2 YYNGEE, per germline. The ends were cut back, 1 base at V and 4 bases at J, with 12 bases in the middle.